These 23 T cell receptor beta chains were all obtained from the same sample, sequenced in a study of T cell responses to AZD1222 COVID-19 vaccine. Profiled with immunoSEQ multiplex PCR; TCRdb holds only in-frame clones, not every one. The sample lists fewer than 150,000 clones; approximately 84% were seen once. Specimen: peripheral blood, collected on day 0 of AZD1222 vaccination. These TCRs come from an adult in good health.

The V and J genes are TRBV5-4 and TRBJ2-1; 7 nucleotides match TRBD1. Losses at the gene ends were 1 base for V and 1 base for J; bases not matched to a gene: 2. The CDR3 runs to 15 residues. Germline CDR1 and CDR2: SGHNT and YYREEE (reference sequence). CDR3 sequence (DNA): TGTGCCAGCAGCTTGAACAGGGGATCCTACAATGAGCAGTTCTTC. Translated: CASSLNRGSYNEQFF.

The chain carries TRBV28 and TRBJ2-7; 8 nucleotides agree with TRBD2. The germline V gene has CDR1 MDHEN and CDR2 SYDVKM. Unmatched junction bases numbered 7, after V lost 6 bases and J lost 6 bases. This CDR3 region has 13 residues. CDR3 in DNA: TGTGCCAGCAGGGGAGCGGGGGACTTCGAGCAGTACTTC. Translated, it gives CASRGAGDFEQYF. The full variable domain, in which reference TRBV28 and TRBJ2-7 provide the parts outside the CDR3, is DVKVTQSSRYLVKRTGEKVFLECVQDMDHENMFWYRQDPGLGLRLIYFSYDVKMKEKGDIPEGYSVSREKKERFSLILESASTNQTSMYLCASRGAGDFEQYFGPGTRLTVT.

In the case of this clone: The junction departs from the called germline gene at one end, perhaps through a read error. The CDR3 sequence is CASSLLERGDYTF. The CDR3 region has the DNA TGCGCCAGCAGCCTCCTTGAGCGTGGAGACTACACCTTC. The chain joins TRBV7-8 to TRBJ1-2; D gene ambiguous. The germline CDR1 and CDR2 sequences are SGHVS and FQNEAQ. The CDR3 spans 13 residues.

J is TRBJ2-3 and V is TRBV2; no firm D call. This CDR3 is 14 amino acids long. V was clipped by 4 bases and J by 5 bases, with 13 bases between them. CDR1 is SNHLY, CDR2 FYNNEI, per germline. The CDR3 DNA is TGTGCCAGCAGTGTTTCGACCCATGAAGATACGCAGTATTTT. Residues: CASSVSTHEDTQYF.

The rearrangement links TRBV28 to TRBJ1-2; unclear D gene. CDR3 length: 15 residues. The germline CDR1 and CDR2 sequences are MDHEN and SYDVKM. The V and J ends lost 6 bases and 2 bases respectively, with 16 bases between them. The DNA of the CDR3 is TGTGCCAGCAGCATGACGCGCACGGCAAACTATGGCTACACCTTC. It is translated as CASSMTRTANYGYTF.

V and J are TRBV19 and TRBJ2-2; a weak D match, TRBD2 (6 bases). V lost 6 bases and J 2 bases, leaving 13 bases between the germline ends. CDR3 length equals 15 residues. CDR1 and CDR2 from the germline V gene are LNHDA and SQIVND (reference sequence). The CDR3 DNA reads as TGTGCCAGTAGCGGACTATCCTTTAACACCGGGGAGCTGTTTTTT. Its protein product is CASSGLSFNTGELFF.

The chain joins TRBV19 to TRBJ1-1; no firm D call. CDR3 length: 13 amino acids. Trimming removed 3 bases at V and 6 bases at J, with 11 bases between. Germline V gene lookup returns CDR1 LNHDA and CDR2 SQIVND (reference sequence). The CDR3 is CASSIGEGSEAFF. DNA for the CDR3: TGTGCCAGTAGTATCGGGGAGGGATCTGAAGCTTTCTTT.

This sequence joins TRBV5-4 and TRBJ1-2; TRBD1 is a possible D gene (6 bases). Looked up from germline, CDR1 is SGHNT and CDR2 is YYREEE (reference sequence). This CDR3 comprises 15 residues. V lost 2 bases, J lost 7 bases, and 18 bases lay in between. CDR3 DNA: TGTGCCAGCAGCTTTTCACAGGGTGGCATCTCTGGCTACACCTTC. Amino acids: CASSFSQGGISGYTF.

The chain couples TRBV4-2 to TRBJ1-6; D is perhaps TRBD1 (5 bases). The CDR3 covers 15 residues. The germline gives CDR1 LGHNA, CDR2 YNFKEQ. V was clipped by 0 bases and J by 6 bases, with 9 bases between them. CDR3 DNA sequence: TGTGCCAGCAGCCAAGAGGGCAGGGCTAATTCACCCCTCCACTTT. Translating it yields CASSQEGRANSPLHF.

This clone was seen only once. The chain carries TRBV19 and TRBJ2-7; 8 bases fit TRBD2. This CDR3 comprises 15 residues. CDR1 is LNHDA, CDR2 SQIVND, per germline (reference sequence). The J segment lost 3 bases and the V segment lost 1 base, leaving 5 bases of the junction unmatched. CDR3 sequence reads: CASSIVAGGFYEQYF. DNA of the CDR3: TGTGCCAGTAGTATAGTCGCGGGGGGATTCTACGAGCAGTACTTC.

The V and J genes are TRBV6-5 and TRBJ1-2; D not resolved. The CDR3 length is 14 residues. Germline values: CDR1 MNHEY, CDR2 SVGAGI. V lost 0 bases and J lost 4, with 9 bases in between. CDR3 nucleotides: TGTGCCAGCAGTTACTCTGGGGTAGGCTATGGCTACACCTTC. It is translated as CASSYSGVGYGYTF.

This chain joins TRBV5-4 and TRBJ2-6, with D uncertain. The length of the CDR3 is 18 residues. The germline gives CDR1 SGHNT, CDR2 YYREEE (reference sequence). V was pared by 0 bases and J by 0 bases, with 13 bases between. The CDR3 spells CASSLVGLPGSGANVLTF. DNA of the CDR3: TGTGCCAGCAGCTTGGTGGGCCTCCCCGGCTCTGGGGCCAACGTCCTGACTTTC.

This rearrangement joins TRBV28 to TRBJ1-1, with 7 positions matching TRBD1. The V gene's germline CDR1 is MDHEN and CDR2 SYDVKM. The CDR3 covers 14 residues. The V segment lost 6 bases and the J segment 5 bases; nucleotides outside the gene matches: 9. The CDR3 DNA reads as TGTGCCAGCAGAACGACAGGGATTGATACTGAAGCTTTCTTT. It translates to CASRTTGIDTEAFF.

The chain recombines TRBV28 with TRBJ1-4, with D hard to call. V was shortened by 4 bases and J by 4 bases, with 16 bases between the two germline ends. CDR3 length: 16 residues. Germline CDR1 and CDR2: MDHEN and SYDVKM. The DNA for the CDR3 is TGTGCCAGCAGTTCGATGGTAGGGTCCGTTAATGAAAAACTGTTTTTT. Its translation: CASSSMVGSVNEKLFF.

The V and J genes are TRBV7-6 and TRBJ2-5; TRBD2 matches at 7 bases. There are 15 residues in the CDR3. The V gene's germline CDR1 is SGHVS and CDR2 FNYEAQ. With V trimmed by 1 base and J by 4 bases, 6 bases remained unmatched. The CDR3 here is CASSLVAGVGETQYF. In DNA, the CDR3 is TGTGCCAGCAGCTTAGTCGCGGGGGTAGGAGAGACCCAGTACTTC.

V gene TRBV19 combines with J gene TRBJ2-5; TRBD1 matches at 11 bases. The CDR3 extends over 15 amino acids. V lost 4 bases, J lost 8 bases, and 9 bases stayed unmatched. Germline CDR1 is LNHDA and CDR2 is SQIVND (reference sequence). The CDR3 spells CASSTVGQGVGTQYF. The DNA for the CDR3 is TGTGCCAGTAGTACCGTGGGACAGGGGGTTGGTACCCAGTACTTC.

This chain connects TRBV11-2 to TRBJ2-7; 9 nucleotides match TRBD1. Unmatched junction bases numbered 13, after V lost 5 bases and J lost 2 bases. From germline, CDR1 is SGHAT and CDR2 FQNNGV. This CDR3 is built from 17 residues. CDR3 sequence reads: CASSQPGMGQGTYEQYF. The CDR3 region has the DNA TGTGCCAGCAGCCAACCCGGGATGGGACAGGGCACCTACGAGCAGTACTTC.

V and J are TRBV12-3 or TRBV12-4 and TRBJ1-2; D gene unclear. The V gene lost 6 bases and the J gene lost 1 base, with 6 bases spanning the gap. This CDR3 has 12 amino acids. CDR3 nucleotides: TGTGCCAGCAGAGACCTTAACTATGGCTACACCTTC. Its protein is CASRDLNYGYTF.

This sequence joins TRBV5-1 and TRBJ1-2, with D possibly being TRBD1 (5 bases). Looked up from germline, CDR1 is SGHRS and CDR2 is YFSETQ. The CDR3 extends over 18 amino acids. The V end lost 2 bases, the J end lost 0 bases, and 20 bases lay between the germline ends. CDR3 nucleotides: TGCGCCAGCAGCTTCGGTCCGCAGGGTTTTGCCACTAACTATGGCTACACCTTC. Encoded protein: CASSFGPQGFATNYGYTF. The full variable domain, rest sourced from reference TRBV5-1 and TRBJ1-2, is KAGVTQTPRYLIKTRGQQVTLSCSPISGHRSVSWYQQTPGQGLQFLFEYFSETQRNKGNFPGRFSGRQFSNSRSEMNVSTLELGDSALYLCASSFGPQGFATNYGYTFGSGTRLTVV.

CDR3 coding DNA: TGCGCCAGCAGCTCTGCTCGGACAGGGGGTACCTTGTCGCCTGGAAACACCATATATTTT. This translates into CASSSARTGGTLSPGNTIYF. The V call is TRBV5-1, the J call TRBJ1-3, with 10 bases lining up with TRBD1. CDR1 is SGHRS and CDR2 is YFSETQ in the germline V gene. V gave up 3 bases and J gave up 2 bases; unmatched junction bases: 17. The CDR3 consists of 20 residues.

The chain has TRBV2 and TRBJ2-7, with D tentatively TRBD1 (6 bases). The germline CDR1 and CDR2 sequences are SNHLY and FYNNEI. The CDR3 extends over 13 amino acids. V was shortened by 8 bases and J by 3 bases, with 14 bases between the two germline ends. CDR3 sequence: CASGQGRNYEQYF. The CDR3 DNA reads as TGTGCCAGCGGGCAGGGGCGAAACTACGAGCAGTACTTC.

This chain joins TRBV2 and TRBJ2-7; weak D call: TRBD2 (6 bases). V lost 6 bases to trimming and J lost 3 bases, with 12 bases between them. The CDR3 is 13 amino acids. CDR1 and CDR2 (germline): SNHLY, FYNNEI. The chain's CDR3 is CASRGRGDYEQYF. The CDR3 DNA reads TGTGCCAGCAGGGGGCGCGGGGACTACGAGCAGTACTTC.

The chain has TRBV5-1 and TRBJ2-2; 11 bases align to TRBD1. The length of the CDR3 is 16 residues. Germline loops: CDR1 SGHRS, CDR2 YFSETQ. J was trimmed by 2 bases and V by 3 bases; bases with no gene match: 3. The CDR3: CASSSDRGRNTGELFF. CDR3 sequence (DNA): TGCGCCAGCAGCTCGGACAGGGGGCGCAACACCGGGGAGCTGTTTTTT.